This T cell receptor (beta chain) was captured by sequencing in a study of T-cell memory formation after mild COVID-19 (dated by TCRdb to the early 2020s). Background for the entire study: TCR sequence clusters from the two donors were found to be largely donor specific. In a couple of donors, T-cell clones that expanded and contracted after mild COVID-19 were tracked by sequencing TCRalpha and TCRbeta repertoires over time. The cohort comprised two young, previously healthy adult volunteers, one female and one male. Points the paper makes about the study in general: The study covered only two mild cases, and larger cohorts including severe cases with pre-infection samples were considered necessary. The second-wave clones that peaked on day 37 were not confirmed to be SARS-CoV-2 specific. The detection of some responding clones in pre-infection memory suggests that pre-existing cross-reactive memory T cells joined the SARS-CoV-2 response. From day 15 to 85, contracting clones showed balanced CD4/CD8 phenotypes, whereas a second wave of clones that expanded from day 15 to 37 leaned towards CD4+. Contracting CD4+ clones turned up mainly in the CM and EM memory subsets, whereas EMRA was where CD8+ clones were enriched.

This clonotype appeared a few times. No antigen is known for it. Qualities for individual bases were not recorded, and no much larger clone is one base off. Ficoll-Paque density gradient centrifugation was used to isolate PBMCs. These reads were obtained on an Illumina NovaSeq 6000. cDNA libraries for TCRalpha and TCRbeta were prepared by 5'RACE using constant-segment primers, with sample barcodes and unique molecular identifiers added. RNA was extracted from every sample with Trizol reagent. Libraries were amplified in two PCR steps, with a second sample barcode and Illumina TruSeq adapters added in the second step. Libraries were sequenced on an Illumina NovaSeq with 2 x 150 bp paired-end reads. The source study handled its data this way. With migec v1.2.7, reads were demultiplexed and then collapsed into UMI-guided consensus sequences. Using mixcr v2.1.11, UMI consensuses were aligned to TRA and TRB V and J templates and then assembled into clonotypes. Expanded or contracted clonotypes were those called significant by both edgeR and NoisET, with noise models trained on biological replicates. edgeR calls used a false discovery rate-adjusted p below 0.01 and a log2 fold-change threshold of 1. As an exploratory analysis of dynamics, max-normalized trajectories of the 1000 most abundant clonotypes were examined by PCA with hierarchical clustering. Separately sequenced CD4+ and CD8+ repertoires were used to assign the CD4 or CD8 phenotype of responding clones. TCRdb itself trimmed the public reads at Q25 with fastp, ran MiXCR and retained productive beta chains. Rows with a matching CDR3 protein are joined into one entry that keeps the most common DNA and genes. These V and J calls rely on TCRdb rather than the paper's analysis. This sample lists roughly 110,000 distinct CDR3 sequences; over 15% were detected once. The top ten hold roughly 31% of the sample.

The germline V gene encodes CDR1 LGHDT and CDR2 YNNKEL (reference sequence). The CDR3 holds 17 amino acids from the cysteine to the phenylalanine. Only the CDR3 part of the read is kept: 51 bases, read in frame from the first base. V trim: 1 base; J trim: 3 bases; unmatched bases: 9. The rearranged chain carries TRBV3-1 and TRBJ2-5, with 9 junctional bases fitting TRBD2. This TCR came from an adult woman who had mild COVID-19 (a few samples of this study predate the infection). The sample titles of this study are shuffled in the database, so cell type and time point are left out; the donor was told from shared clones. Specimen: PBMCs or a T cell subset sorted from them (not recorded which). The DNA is TGTGCCAGCAGCCAAGGGGTGACTAGCGGCATTAAAGAGACCCAGTACTTC. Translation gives CASSQGVTSGIKETQYF.